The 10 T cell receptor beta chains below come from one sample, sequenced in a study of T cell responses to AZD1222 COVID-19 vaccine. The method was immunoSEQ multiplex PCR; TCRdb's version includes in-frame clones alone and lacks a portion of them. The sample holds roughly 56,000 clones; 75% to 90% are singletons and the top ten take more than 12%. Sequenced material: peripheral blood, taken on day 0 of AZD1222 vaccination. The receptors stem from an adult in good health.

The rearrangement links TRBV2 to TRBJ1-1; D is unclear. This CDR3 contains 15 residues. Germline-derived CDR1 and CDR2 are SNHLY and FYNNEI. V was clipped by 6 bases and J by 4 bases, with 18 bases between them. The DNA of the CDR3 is TGTGCCAGCAGATCTTTCCCCGGGAGGACCACTGAAGCTTTCTTT. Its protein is CASRSFPGRTTEAFF.

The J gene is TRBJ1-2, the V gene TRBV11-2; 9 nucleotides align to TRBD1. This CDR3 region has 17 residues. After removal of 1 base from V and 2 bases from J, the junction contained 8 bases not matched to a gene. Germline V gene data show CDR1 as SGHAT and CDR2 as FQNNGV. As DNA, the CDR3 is TGTGCCAGCAGCTTAGGCGCGGGACAGGGTAGGAACTATGGCTACACCTTC. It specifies CASSLGAGQGRNYGYTF.

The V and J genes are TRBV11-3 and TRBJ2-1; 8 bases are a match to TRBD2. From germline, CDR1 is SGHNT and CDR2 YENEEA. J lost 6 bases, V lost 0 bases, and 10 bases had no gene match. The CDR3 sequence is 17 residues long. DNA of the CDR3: TGTGCCAGCAGCTTAGATTCTCTCCGGGGGGGCTCCAATGAGCAGTTCTTC. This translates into CASSLDSLRGGSNEQFF.

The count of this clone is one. CDR3 DNA: TGTGCCAGCAGTTCTTCAACGGAAAACAATCAGCCCCAGCATTTT. It translates to CASSSSTENNQPQHF. This chain links TRBV6-5 with TRBJ1-5; no clear D gene. Germline V gives CDR1 MNHEY, CDR2 SVGAGI. Trimming stripped 4 bases from V and 3 bases from J, with 13 bases between. This CDR3 has 15 amino acids.

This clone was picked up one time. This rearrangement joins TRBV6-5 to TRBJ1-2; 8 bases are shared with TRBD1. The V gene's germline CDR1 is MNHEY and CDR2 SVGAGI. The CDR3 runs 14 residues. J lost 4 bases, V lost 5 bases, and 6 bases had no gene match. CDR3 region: CASSPLDRGYGYTF. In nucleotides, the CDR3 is TGTGCCAGCAGTCCCCTTGACAGGGGCTATGGCTACACCTTC.

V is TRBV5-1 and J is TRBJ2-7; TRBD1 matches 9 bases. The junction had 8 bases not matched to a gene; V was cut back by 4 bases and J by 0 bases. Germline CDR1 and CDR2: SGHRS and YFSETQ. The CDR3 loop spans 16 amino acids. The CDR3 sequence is CASSSETGGSSYEQYF. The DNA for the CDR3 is TGCGCCAGCAGCAGTGAGACAGGGGGGAGCTCCTACGAGCAGTACTTC.

Here the CDR3 reads CASSEVVTYNEQFF. CDR3 in DNA: TGCGCCAGCAGTGAAGTAGTAACCTACAATGAGCAGTTCTTC. This chain links TRBV10-2 with TRBJ2-1; D uncertain. Looked up from germline, CDR1 is WSHSY and CDR2 is SAAADI. The CDR3 length is 14 residues. V lost 3 bases and J lost 2, with 8 bases in between.

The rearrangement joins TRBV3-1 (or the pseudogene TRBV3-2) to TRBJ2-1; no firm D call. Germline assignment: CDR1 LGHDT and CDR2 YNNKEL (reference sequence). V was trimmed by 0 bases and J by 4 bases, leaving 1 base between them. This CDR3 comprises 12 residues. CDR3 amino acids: CASSQDYNEQFF. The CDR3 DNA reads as TGTGCCAGCAGCCAAGATTACAATGAGCAGTTCTTC.

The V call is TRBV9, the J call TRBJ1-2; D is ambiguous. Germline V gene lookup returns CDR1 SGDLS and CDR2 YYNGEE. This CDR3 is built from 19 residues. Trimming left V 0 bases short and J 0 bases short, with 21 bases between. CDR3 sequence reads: CASSVDVWGFDATNYGYTF. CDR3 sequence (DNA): TGTGCCAGCAGCGTAGACGTCTGGGGTTTCGACGCCACTAACTATGGCTACACCTTC.

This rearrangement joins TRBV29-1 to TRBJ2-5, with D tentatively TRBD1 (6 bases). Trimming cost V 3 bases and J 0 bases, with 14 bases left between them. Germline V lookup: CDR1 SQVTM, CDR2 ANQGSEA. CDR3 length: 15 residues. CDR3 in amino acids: CSVENRDTYQETQYF. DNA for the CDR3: TGCAGCGTTGAGAACCGGGACACCTACCAAGAGACCCAGTACTTC.